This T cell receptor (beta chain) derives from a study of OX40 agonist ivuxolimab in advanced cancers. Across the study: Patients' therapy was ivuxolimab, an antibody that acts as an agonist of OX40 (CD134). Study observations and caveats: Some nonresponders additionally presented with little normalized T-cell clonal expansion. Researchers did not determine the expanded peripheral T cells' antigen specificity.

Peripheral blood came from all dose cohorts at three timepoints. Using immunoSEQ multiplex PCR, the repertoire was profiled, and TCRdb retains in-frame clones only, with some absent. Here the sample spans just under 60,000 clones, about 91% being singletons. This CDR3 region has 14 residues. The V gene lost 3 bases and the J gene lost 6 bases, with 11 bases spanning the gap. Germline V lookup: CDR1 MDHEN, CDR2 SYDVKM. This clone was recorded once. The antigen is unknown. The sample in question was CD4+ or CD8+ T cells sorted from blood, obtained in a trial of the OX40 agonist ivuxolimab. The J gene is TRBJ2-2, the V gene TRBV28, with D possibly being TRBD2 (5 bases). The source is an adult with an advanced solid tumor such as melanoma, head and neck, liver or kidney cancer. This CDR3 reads CASSLDSWAGELFF. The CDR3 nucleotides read TGTGCCAGCAGTTTGGACTCCTGGGCCGGGGAGCTGTTTTTT.